The 3 T cell receptor beta chains below come from one sample, sequenced in a study of breast tumors, draining lymph nodes, adjacent tissues. TCRdb passed the multiplex PCR reads through MiXCR, listing each CDR3 protein once. Among about 180,000 distinct CDR3 sequences listed, about 33% were seen once. Breast cancer patients provided tissue from their axillary draining lymph nodes. The material sequenced was axillary lymph node tissue. Receptors originate from a female donor with breast cancer. Some clones in this sample may be carry-over from other donors' samples.

This clonotype was found once. The chain joins TRBV25-1 to TRBJ1-5; D is uncertain. CDR3 length: 13 residues. Looked up from germline, CDR1 is MGHDK and CDR2 is SYGVNS. V dropped 8 bases and J dropped 0 bases, with 8 bases sitting between them. The CDR3 DNA is TGTGCCAGCTTCCCATATAGCAATCAGCCCCAGCATTTT. This codes for CASFPYSNQPQHF.

This clonotype was seen at least ten times. The gene calls are TRBV29-1 and TRBJ2-7, with D uncertain. Per the germline V gene, CDR1 is SQVTM and CDR2 is ANQGSEA. Trimming stripped 2 bases from V and 1 base from J, with 3 bases between. This CDR3 region has 11 residues. Here the CDR3 reads CSVEQSYEQYF. The CDR3 nucleotides are TGCAGCGTTGAACAGTCCTACGAGCAGTACTTC.

This clonotype came up many times. The rearrangement links TRBV5-6 to TRBJ1-2; no definite D call. CDR1 and CDR2 (germline): SGHDT, YYEEEE. The CDR3 contains 13 residues. Between the trimmed V and J ends, which lost 4 bases and 0 bases, there was a span of 7 bases. In DNA form, the CDR3 reads TGTGCCAGCAGCGTCACAGCTAACTATGGCTACACCTTC. It encodes CASSVTANYGYTF.